This T cell receptor beta chain comes out of a study of blood T cell repertoires in COVID-19. Overall study: The United States, Italy and Spain provided the acute and convalescent COVID-19 samples.

Original processing methods: For nucleated cells, counts were estimated from reference gene primer amplification. Clones were read by immunoSEQ multiplex PCR, and TCRdb kept only the in-frame ones, dropping some. D and trimming come from the DNA, and the V and J calls and clone size come from that table. The sample gives some 70,000 clones, around 86% of which show up once; 6% to 7% is in the top ten. CDR3 size: 14 residues. In germline, CDR1 is SNHLY, CDR2 FYNNEI. J was trimmed by 5 bases and V by 5 bases; bases with no gene match: 3. V gene TRBV2 combines with J gene TRBJ1-2, with TRBD1 matching 12 bases. The TCR was taken from a man over 45 with active COVID-19. Source material: peripheral blood. CDR3 in DNA: TGTGCCAGCAGTCGGGACAGGGGGCGGTATGGCTACACCTTC. This codes for CASSRDRGRYGYTF.